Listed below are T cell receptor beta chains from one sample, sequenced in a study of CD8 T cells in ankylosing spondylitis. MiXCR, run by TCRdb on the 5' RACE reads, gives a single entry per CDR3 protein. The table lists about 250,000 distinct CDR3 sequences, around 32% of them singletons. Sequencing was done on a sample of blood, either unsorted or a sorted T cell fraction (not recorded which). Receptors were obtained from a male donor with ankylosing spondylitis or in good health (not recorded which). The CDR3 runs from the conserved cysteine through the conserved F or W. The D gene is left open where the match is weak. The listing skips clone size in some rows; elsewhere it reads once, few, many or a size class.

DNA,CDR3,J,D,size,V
TGTGCCACCAGTGACCGGACTAGTCCATCGCGAGAGACCCAGTACTTC,CATSDRTSPSRETQYF,TRBJ2-5,TRBD2,once,TRBV24-1
TGTGCCAGCAGCCTGGGGTCCGTGGGGGGGGAGCTGTTTTTT,CASSLGSVGGELFF,TRBJ2-2,-,few,TRBV12-3/TRBV12-4
TGCGCCAGCAGCCAAGTGTCGACTAGCGGGAGCCTTAATGAGCAGTTCTTC,CASSQVSTSGSLNEQFF,TRBJ2-1,TRBD2,few,TRBV4-1
TGTGCCAGCAGCTTAGGGAGGGCCAATGAGCAGTTCTTC,CASSLGRANEQFF,TRBJ2-1,-,-,TRBV11-3
TGCGCCAGCAGCCAAGATCCACAGGGGGTCTTGTCACCCCTCCACTTT,CASSQDPQGVLSPLHF,TRBJ1-6,TRBD1,-,TRBV4-1
TGTGCCAGCAGCGGTAGCGGGGGGAGCACAGATACGCAGTATTTT,CASSGSGGSTDTQYF,TRBJ2-3,TRBD2,-,TRBV9
TGTGCCAGCAGCTTAGGGCGTAGCACAGATACGCAGTATTTT,CASSLGRSTDTQYF,TRBJ2-3,-,-,TRBV7-6
TGTGCCAGCAGTTACTCAACGGGATTAGCTAACTATGGCTACACCTTC,CASSYSTGLANYGYTF,TRBJ1-2,-,-,TRBV6-5
TGCGCCAGCAGCTTGACCGCCGGGACACCAAATCAGCCCCAGCATTTT,CASSLTAGTPNQPQHF,TRBJ1-5,-,-,TRBV5-1
TGTGCCAGCAGCTTATCCACTAGCGGCCAAGAGACCCAGTACTTC,CASSLSTSGQETQYF,TRBJ2-5,TRBD2,-,TRBV11-2
TGTGCCACCAGCAGAGCTAACTATGGCTACACCTTC,CATSRANYGYTF,TRBJ1-2,-,-,TRBV15
TGTGCCAGCAGTTTCGGGGGCCCCCCAACCTACGAGCAGTACTTC,CASSFGGPPTYEQYF,TRBJ2-7,-,few,TRBV12-3/TRBV12-4
TGTGCCATCAGTGTACAGGGGGGCACCTACGAGCAGTACTTC,CAISVQGGTYEQYF,TRBJ2-7,TRBD1,-,TRBV10-3
TGCAGCGTTGCCTCCTCGGACAGGGTCTATGGCTACACCTTC,CSVASSDRVYGYTF,TRBJ1-2,TRBD1,few,TRBV29-1
TGTGCCAGCAGTTTAGGAGGGTCCCCTAACTATGGCTACACCTTC,CASSLGGSPNYGYTF,TRBJ1-2,-,few,TRBV12-3/TRBV12-4
TGTGCCACCAGTCAACCGGGGGATACGCAGTATTTT,CATSQPGDTQYF,TRBJ2-3,-,-,TRBV24-1
TGTGCCACCAGTGATCCAGGGACTAGCGGGGGGGCAACAGATACGCAGTATTTT,CATSDPGTSGGATDTQYF,TRBJ2-3,TRBD2,-,TRBV24-1